The next 23 T cell receptor beta chains were all read from a single sample in a study of CD8 T cells in ankylosing spondylitis. TCRdb re-derived calls from the 5' RACE reads in MiXCR, one entry per CDR3 protein. Of approximately 130,000 distinct CDR3 sequences listed, approximately 10% are singletons. The specimen sequenced was blood, either unsorted or a sorted T cell fraction (not recorded which). The source of these receptors is a male donor with ankylosing spondylitis or in good health (not recorded which).

This clonotype was detected many times. The chain has TRBV6-5 and TRBJ1-1; maybe TRBD1 (6 bases). Looked up from germline, CDR1 is MNHEY and CDR2 is SVGAGI. Trimming left V 2 bases short and J 1 base short, with 8 bases between. The CDR3 contains 14 residues. CDR3 nucleotide sequence: TGTGCCAGCAGTTACAGGGGGAGGAACACTGAAGCTTTCTTT. This translates into CASSYRGRNTEAFF.

This clonotype was seen many times. The J gene is TRBJ1-5, the V gene TRBV12-3 or TRBV12-4; 7 bases line up with TRBD1. Losses at the gene ends were 6 bases for V and 11 bases for J; bases not matched to a gene: 10. The CDR3 has 13 residues. Written as DNA, the CDR3 is TGTGCCAGCAGATGGACAGGACTAGATACCCAGCATTTT. Translated, it gives CASRWTGLDTQHF.

For this clonotype: This clone may be a read error of a much larger clone one base away. The chain combines TRBV20-1 with TRBJ2-4; the D gene is possibly TRBD1 (6 bases). This CDR3 has 11 residues. The V and J ends lost 1 base and 11 bases respectively, with 9 bases between them. From germline, CDR1 is DFQATT and CDR2 SNEGSKA (reference sequence). CDR3 DNA: TGCAGTGCTAGAGGGCGGACAGTTCAGTACTTC. As protein: CSARGRTVQYF.

This clonotype was seen repeatedly, ten times or more. The chain carries TRBV15 and TRBJ1-1; 7 bases line up with TRBD1. The CDR3 totals 15 residues. Trimming took 0 bases from V and 5 from J; bases not matched to a gene: 6. The V gene's germline CDR1 is LNHNV and CDR2 YYDKDF (reference sequence). CDR3 DNA: TGTGCCACCAGCAGAGATGTACAGGGGAGGACTGAAGCTTTCTTT. Its protein is CATSRDVQGRTEAFF. The full variable domain, with the rest looked up from reference TRBV15 and TRBJ1-1, is DAMVIQNPRYQVTQFGKPVTLSCSQTLNHNVMYWYQQKSSQAPKLLFHYYDKDFNNEADTPDNFQSRRPNTSFCFLDIRSPGLGDTAMYLCATSRDVQGRTEAFFGQGTRLTVV.

As DNA, the CDR3 is TGCAGCGTTCTGGACAGCGTTGGAAACACCATATATTTT. This encodes CSVLDSVGNTIYF. V usage is TRBV29-1 and J usage is TRBJ1-3; D is possibly TRBD1 (6 bases). V lost 5 bases to trimming and J lost 3 bases, with 11 bases between them. The CDR3 length is 13 residues. The germline CDR1 and CDR2 sequences are SQVTM and ANQGSEA.

A few counts support this clonotype. The chain has TRBV20-1 and TRBJ2-1; D not certain. The CDR3 loop spans 14 amino acids. The germline CDR1 and CDR2 sequences are DFQATT and SNEGSKA (reference sequence). The V end was cut by 7 bases, the J end by 0 bases, with 13 bases between. This CDR3 reads CSVPQRSSYNEQFF. Here the CDR3 DNA reads TGCAGTGTACCACAAAGGAGCTCCTACAATGAGCAGTTCTTC.

This clonotype was detected many times. V and J are TRBV29-1 and TRBJ1-2, with D hard to call. The CDR3 totals 13 residues. V was shortened by 6 bases and J by 5 bases, with 16 bases between the two germline ends. Germline assignment: CDR1 SQVTM and CDR2 ANQGSEA. For the CDR3, the DNA is TGCAGCGTCGCGCCGGGATCTCAATATGGCTACACCTTC. Translating gives CSVAPGSQYGYTF.

This clonotype was picked up a small number of times. A much larger clone differs from this one at a single base, so this may be a read error. This rearrangement joins TRBV27 to TRBJ2-5, with TRBD1 as a possible D gene (5 bases). The CDR3 covers 14 residues. The V end lost 4 bases, the J end lost 1 base, and 10 bases lay between the germline ends. Germline loops: CDR1 MNHEY, CDR2 SMNVEV (reference sequence). The CDR3 loop reads CASSYSDSQETQYF. In nucleotides, the CDR3 is TGTGCCAGCAGTTACTCAGACAGCCAAGAGACCCAGTACTTC.

This clonotype was detected many times. V and J are TRBV4-2 and TRBJ2-1, with D perhaps matching TRBD2 (5 bases). The CDR3 is 15 residues long. V was pared by 0 bases and J by 4 bases, with 10 bases between. Germline CDR1 reads LGHNA; CDR2 reads YNFKEQ. The DNA for the CDR3 is TGTGCCAGCAGCCAAGACTGGAGGTGGTACAATGAGCAGTTCTTC. Protein sequence: CASSQDWRWYNEQFF.

A few counts support this clonotype. The chain uses TRBV20-1 and TRBJ2-7; tentatively, D is TRBD2 (7 bases). The CDR3 contains 14 residues. Germline values: CDR1 DFQATT, CDR2 SNEGSKA (reference sequence). With 4 bases removed from V and 2 bases from J, the gap between germline ends came to 15 bases. CDR3 coding DNA: TGCAGTGCTATCGGGGGGCAAGAAACCTACGAGCAGTACTTC. It is translated as CSAIGGQETYEQYF.

This clonotype was seen many times. The chain uses TRBV3-1 and TRBJ2-5, with D uncertain. Germline CDR1 is LGHDT and CDR2 is YNNKEL (reference sequence). V was pared by 5 bases and J by 7 bases, with 14 bases between. The CDR3 consists of 13 residues. The CDR3 nucleotides read TGTGCCAGCAGCTTCACTATCATCGGGACCCAGTACTTC. This gives the protein CASSFTIIGTQYF.

The V call is TRBV7-2, the J call TRBJ2-3; D gene ambiguous. The CDR3 runs to 15 residues. The V gene's germline CDR1 is SGHTA and CDR2 FQGNSA. The V and J ends lost 1 base and 0 bases respectively, with 8 bases between them. CDR3 coding DNA: TGTGCCAGCAGCTTAGTTGGAGAAAGCACAGATACGCAGTATTTT. It translates to CASSLVGESTDTQYF. Full variable domain (outside the CDR3, taken from reference TRBV7-2 and TRBJ2-3): GAGVSQSPSNKVTEKGKDVELRCDPISGHTALYWYRQSLGQGLEFLIYFQGNSAPDKSGLPSDRFSAERTGGSVSTLTIQRTQQEDSAVYLCASSLVGESTDTQYFGPGTRLTVL.

This clonotype occurred many times. The J gene is TRBJ2-7, the V gene TRBV5-6; D uncertain. CDR1 is SGHDT, CDR2 YYEEEE, per germline. The V and J ends lost 7 bases and 2 bases respectively, with 16 bases between them. The CDR3 loop spans 14 amino acids. CDR3 in DNA: TGTGCCAGCTCCCCCCCCGGCCATGCCTACGAGCAGTACTTC. Translated, it gives CASSPPGHAYEQYF.

This clonotype was seen a few times. The V call is TRBV6-1, the J call TRBJ1-2; TRBD1 aligns across 8 bases. The CDR3 runs to 12 residues. The germline V gene has CDR1 MNHNS and CDR2 SASEGT. J gave up 5 bases and V 4 bases, and 0 bases lay outside the gene matches. CDR3 loop: CASSGTGYGYTF. The CDR3 DNA reads as TGTGCCAGCAGTGGGACAGGGTATGGCTACACCTTC.

This clonotype was detected ten times or more. This rearrangement joins TRBV5-1 to TRBJ2-2; the match to TRBD1 covers 8 bases. The CDR3 length is 16 residues. Germline V CDR1 and CDR2: SGHRS, YFSETQ. The junction had 10 bases not matched to a gene; V was cut back by 4 bases and J by 5 bases. This CDR3 reads CASSPFGQGTTGELFF. The DNA for the CDR3 is TGCGCCAGCAGCCCCTTCGGACAGGGTACTACCGGGGAGCTGTTTTTT.

This clonotype occurred many times. V is TRBV9 and J is TRBJ2-7; no clear D. Looked up from germline, CDR1 is SGDLS and CDR2 is YYNGEE. This CDR3 is 15 amino acids long. The V end lost 3 bases, the J end lost 0 bases, and 13 bases lay between the germline ends. CDR3 sequence reads: CASSAETVGSYEQYF. The CDR3 DNA is TGTGCCAGCAGCGCAGAGACGGTCGGCTCCTACGAGCAGTACTTC.

The J gene is TRBJ2-5, the V gene TRBV20-1; D call uncertain. CDR1 DFQATT and CDR2 SNEGSKA come from the germline V gene (reference sequence). The CDR3 is 14 residues long. Trimming took 4 bases from V and 2 from J, leaving 14 bases between them. The CDR3 region has the DNA TGCAGTGCTACCCCTCTGGCTTTGCAAGAGACCCAGTACTTC. This codes for CSATPLALQETQYF.

This clonotype was observed a handful of times. This sequence joins TRBV20-1 and TRBJ2-5, with D possibly being TRBD1 or TRBD2 (6 bases each). This CDR3 is built from 14 residues. Germline V lookup: CDR1 DFQATT, CDR2 SNEGSKA (reference sequence). Deletions cut 0 bases from V and 4 bases from J, with 12 bases between. The CDR3 sequence: CSAREGGSVETQYF. CDR3 in DNA: TGCAGTGCTAGAGAAGGGGGGAGCGTAGAGACCCAGTACTTC.

This clonotype is a singleton in its sample. The chain links TRBV7-2 to TRBJ1-1; 10 positions agree with TRBD1. CDR3 length: 15 residues. J was trimmed by 3 bases and V by 1 base; bases with no gene match: 2. Per germline, CDR1 SGHTA and CDR2 FQGNSA. The DNA for the CDR3 is TGTGCCAGCAGCTTAGATGGGACAGGGGACACTGAAGCTTTCTTT. This codes for CASSLDGTGDTEAFF. Based on the CDR3 plus reference TRBV7-2 and TRBJ1-1, the full variable domain is GAGVSQSPSNKVTEKGKDVELRCDPISGHTALYWYRQSLGQGLEFLIYFQGNSAPDKSGLPSDRFSAERTGGSVSTLTIQRTQQEDSAVYLCASSLDGTGDTEAFFGQGTRLTVV.

This clonotype occurred many times. The gene calls are TRBV7-9 and TRBJ2-1; the D is unclear. CDR1 and CDR2 from the germline V gene are SEHNR and FQNEAQ (reference sequence). CDR3 length equals 15 residues. Between the trimmed V and J ends, which lost 5 bases and 3 bases, there was a span of 14 bases. CDR3 in amino acids: CASSRPGMDYNEQFF. The CDR3 DNA is TGTGCCAGCAGCCGCCCTGGAATGGACTACAATGAGCAGTTCTTC.

This clonotype was recorded at least ten times. The V call is TRBV7-2, the J call TRBJ2-2, with no clear D. Germline V gene lookup returns CDR1 SGHTA and CDR2 FQGNSA. There are 14 residues in the CDR3. The V end was cut by 5 bases, the J end by 6 bases, with 13 bases between. As DNA, the CDR3 is TGTGCCAGCAGCATTGACCACACCGCCGGGGAGCTGTTTTTT. Translated: CASSIDHTAGELFF. Full variable domain (missing parts from reference TRBV7-2 and TRBJ2-2): GAGVSQSPSNKVTEKGKDVELRCDPISGHTALYWYRQSLGQGLEFLIYFQGNSAPDKSGLPSDRFSAERTGGSVSTLTIQRTQQEDSAVYLCASSIDHTAGELFFGEGSRLTVL.

This clonotype was seen only a few times. This chain uses TRBV7-2 with TRBJ1-6; D is perhaps TRBD1 (6 bases). This CDR3 comprises 12 residues. From germline, CDR1 is SGHTA and CDR2 FQGNSA. Deletions cut 4 bases from V and 9 bases from J, with 7 bases between. CDR3 region: CASSSGVSPLHF. The CDR3 coding sequence is TGTGCCAGCAGCTCAGGGGTTTCACCCCTCCACTTT.

The chain combines TRBV7-6 with TRBJ2-1; the match to TRBD1 covers 8 bases. Per the germline V gene, CDR1 is SGHVS and CDR2 is FNYEAQ. Unmatched junction bases numbered 4, after V lost 3 bases and J lost 0 bases. The CDR3 extends over 16 amino acids. DNA for the CDR3: TGTGCCAGCAGCTTGGGAGGACAGGGCTCCTACAATGAGCAGTTCTTC. It encodes CASSLGGQGSYNEQFF.